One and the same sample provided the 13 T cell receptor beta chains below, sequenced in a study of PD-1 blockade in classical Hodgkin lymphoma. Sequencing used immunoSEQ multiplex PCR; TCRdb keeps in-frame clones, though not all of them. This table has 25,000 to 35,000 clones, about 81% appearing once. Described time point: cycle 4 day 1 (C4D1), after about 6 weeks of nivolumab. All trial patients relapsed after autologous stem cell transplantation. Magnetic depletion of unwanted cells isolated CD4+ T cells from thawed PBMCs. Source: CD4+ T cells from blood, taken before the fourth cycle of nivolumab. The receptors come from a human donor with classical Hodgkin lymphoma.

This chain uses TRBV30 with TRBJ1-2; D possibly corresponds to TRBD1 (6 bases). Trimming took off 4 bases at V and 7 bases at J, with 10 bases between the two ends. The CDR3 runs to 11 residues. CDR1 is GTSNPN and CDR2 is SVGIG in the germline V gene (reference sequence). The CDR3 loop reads CAWTTGSGYTF. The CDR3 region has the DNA TGTGCCTGGACAACAGGGTCTGGCTACACCTTC.

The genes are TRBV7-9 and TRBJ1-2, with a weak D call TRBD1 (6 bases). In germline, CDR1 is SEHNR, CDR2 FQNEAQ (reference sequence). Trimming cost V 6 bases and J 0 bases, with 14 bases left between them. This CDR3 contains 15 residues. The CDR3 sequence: CASRSNRAPNYGYTF. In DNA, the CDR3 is TGTGCCAGCAGGAGTAACAGGGCACCTAACTATGGCTACACCTTC.

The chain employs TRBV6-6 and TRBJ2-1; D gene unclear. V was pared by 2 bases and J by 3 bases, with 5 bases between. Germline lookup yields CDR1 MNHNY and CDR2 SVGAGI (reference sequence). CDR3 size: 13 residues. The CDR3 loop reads CASSYEIYNEQFF. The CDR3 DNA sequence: TGTGCCAGCAGTTACGAGATCTACAATGAGCAGTTCTTC.

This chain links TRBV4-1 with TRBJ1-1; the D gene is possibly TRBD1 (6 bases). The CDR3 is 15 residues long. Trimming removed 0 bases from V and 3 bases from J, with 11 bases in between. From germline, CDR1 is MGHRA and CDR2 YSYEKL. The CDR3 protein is CASSQERGGDTEAFF. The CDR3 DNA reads TGCGCCAGCAGCCAAGAAAGGGGGGGGGACACTGAAGCTTTCTTT.

The CDR3 loop is CASSISHSGNTIYF. Here the CDR3 DNA reads TGTGCCAGTAGTATTTCCCACTCTGGAAACACCATATATTTT. The V call is TRBV19, the J call TRBJ1-3; no clear D gene. Trimming took 3 bases from V and 0 from J, leaving 6 bases between them. Germline lookup yields CDR1 LNHDA and CDR2 SQIVND (reference sequence). The CDR3 runs to 14 residues.

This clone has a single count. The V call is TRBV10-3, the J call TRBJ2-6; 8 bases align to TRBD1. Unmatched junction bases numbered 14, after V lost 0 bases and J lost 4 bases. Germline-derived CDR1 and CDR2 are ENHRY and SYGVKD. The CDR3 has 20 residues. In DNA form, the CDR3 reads TGTGCCATCAGTGAGTCTCCGGACAGGGTAAGGCTGTCAGGGGCCAACGTCCTGACTTTC. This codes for CAISESPDRVRLSGANVLTF.

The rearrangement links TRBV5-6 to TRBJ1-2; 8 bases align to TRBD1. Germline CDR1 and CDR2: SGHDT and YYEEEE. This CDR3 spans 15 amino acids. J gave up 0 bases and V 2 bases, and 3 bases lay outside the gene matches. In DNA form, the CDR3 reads TGTGCCAGCAGCTTTGGCAGGGGGCCTAACTATGGCTACACCTTC. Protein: CASSFGRGPNYGYTF.

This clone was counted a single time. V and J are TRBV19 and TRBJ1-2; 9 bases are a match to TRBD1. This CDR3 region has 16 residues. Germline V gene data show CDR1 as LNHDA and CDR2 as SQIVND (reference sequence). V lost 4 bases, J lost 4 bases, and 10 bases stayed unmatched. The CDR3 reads CASSNQPGQGPYGYTF. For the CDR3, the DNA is TGTGCCAGTAGTAATCAGCCGGGACAGGGTCCCTATGGCTACACCTTC.

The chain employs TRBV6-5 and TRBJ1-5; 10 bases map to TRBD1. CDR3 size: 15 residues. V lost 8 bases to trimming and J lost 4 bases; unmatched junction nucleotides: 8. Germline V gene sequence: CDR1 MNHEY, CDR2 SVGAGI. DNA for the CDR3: TGTGCCAGCGGTGGGTGGGGACAGGGGAATCAGCCCCAGCATTTT. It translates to CASGGWGQGNQPQHF.

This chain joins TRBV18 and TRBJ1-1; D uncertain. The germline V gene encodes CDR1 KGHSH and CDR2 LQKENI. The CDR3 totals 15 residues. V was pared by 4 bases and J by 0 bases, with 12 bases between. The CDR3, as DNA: TGTGCCAGCTCACTCCCTTCCGACTTGAACACTGAAGCTTTCTTT. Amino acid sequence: CASSLPSDLNTEAFF.

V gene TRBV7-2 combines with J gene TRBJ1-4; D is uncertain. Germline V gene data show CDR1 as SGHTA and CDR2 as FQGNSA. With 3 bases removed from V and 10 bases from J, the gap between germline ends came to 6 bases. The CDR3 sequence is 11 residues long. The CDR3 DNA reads TGTGCCAGCAGCTTGGTGGGAAAACTGTTTTTT. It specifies CASSLVGKLFF.

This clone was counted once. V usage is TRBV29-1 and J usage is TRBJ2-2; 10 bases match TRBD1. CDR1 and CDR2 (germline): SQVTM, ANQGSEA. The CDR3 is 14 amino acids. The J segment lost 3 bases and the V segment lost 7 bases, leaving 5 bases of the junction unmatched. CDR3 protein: CSARQGAYTGELFF. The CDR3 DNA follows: TGCAGCGCCAGACAGGGGGCTTACACCGGGGAGCTGTTTTTT.

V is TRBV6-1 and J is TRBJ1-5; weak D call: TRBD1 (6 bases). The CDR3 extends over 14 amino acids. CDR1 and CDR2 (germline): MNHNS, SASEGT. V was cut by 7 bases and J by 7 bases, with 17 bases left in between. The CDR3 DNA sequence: TGTGCCAGCAACCGAATCGAGGGGGGACAGCCCCAGCATTTT. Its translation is CASNRIEGGQPQHF.